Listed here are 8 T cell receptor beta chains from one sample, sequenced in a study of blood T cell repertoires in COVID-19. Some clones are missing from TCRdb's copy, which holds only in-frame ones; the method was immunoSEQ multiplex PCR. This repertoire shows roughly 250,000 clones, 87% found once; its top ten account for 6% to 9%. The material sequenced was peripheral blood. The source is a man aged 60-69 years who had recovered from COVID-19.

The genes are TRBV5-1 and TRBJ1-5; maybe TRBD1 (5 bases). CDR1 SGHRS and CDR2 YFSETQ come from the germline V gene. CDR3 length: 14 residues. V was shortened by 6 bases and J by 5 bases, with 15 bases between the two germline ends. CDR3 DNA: TGCGCCAGCAAGGTAGGGGCGCAGGATCAGCCCCAGCATTTT. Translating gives CASKVGAQDQPQHF.

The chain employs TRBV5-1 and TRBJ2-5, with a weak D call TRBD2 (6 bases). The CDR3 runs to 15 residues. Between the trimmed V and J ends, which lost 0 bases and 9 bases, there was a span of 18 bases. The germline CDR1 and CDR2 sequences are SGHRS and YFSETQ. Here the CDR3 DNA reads TGCGCCAGCAGCTTGGGGGAGGCCGGCATGGTGGCCCAGTACTTC. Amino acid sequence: CASSLGEAGMVAQYF.

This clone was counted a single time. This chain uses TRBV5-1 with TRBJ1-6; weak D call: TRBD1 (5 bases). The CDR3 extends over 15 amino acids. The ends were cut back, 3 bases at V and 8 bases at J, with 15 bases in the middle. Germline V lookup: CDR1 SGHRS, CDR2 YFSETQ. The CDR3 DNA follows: TGCGCCAGCAGCTCGCTTAGCGGGGGAGATTCACCCCTCCACTTT. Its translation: CASSSLSGGDSPLHF.

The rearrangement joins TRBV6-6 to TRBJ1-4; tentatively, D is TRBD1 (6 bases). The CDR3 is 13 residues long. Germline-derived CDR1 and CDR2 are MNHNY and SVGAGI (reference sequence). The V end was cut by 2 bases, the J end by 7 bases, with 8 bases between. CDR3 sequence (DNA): TGTGCCAGCAGTTACGTAGGGGGTGAAAAACTGTTTTTT. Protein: CASSYVGGEKLFF.

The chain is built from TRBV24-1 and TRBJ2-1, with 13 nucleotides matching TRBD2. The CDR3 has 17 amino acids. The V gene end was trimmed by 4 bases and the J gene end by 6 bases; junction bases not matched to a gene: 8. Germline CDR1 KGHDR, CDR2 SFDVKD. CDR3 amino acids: CATSDTPGLAGANEQFF. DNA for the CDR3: TGTGCCACCAGTGACACACCCGGACTAGCGGGGGCCAATGAGCAGTTCTTC.

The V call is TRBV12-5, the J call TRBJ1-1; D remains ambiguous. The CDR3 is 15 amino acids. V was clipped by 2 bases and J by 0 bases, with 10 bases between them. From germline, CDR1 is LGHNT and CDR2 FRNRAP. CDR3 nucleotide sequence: TGTGCTAGTGGTTTGTTCCCGACAATGAACACTGAAGCTTTCTTT. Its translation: CASGLFPTMNTEAFF. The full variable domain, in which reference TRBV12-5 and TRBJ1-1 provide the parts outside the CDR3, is DARVTQTPRHKVTEMGQEVTMRCQPILGHNTVFWYRQTMMQGLELLAYFRNRAPLDDSGMPKDRFSAEMPDATLATLKIQPSEPRDSAVYFCASGLFPTMNTEAFFGQGTRLTVV.

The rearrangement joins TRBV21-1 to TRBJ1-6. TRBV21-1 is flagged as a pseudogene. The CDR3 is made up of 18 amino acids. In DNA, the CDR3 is TGTGCCAGCAGCACAAGAGGGGGGGCCAAGATTAACAATTCACCCCTCCACTTT. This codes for CASSTRGGAKINNSPLHF.

DNA of the CDR3: TGTGCCAGCAGTTTGGGACTAGCATCAGATACGCAGTATTTT. This translates into CASSLGLASDTQYF. The gene calls are TRBV27 and TRBJ2-3; 9 bases fit TRBD2. In germline, CDR1 is MNHEY, CDR2 SMNVEV (reference sequence). The CDR3 is 14 residues long. The junction had 2 bases not matched to a gene; V was cut back by 3 bases and J by 4 bases.